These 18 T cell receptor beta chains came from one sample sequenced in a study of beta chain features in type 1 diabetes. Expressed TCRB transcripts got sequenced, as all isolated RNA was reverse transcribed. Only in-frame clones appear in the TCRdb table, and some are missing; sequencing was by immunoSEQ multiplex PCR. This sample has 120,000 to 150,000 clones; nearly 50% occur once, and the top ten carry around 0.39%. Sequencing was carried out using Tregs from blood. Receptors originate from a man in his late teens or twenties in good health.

The CDR3 region is CASSLEASGHEQYF. CDR3 sequence (DNA): TGTGCCAGCAGCTTAGAGGCTAGCGGCCACGAGCAGTACTTC. The chain is built from TRBV7-2 and TRBJ2-5; TRBD2 matches 7 bases. The end of the DNA fits TRBJ2-7 better, so the J call may be wrong. This CDR3 spans 14 amino acids. Germline V gene lookup returns CDR1 SGHTA and CDR2 FQGNSA.

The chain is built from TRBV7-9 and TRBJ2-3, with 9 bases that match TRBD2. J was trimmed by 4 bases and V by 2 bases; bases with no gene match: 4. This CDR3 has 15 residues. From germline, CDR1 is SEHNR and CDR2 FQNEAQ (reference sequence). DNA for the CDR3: TGTGCCAGCAGCTTACTTAGCGGGAGTCCAGATACGCAGTATTTT. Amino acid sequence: CASSLLSGSPDTQYF. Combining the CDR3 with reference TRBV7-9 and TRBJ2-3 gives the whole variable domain DTGVSQNPRHKITKRGQNVTFRCDPISEHNRLYWYRQTLGQGPEFLTYFQNEAQLEKSRLLSDRFSAERPKGSFSTLEIQRTEQGDSAMYLCASSLLSGSPDTQYFGPGTRLTVL.

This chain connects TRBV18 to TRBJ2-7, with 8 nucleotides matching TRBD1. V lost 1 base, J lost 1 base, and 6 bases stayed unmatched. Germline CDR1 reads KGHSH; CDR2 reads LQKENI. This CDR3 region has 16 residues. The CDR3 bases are TGTGCCAGCTCACCACTAGGACAGGGCTATTCCTACGAGCAGTACTTC. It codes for CASSPLGQGYSYEQYF. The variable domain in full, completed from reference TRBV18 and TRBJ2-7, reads NAGVMQNPRHLVRRRGQEARLRCSPMKGHSHVYWYRQLPEEGLKFMVYLQKENIIDESGMPKERFSAEFPKEGPSILRIQQVVRGDSAAYFCASSPLGQGYSYEQYFGPGTRLTVT.

The CDR3 DNA follows: TGTGCCTGGAGTGTAAGGTCTAGCGGTATGTACAATGAGCAGTTCTTC. Its protein product is CAWSVRSSGMYNEQFF. The chain has TRBV30 and TRBJ2-1; 7 bases align to TRBD2. This CDR3 has 16 amino acids. J lost 4 bases, V lost 0 bases, and 9 bases had no gene match. The germline V gene encodes CDR1 GTSNPN and CDR2 SVGIG (reference sequence).

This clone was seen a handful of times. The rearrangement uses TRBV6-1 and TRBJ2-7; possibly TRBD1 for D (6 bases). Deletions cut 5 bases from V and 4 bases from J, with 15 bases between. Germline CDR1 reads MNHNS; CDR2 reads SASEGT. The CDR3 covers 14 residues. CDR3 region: CASSQYTGIYEQYF. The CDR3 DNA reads TGTGCCAGCAGTCAATATACAGGGATTTACGAGCAGTACTTC.

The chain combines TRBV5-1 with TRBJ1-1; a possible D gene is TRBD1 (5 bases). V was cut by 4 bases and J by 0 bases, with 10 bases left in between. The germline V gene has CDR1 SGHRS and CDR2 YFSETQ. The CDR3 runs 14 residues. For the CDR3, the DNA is TGCGCCAGCAGCCAAACAGGTCTGAACACTGAAGCTTTCTTT. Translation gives CASSQTGLNTEAFF.

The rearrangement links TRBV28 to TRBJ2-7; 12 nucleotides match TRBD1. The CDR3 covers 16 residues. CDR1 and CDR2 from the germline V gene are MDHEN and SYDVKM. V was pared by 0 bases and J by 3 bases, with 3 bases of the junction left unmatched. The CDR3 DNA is TGTGCCAGCAGTTTATGGGGGACAGGGGGCTTCTACGAGCAGTACTTC. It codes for CASSLWGTGGFYEQYF.

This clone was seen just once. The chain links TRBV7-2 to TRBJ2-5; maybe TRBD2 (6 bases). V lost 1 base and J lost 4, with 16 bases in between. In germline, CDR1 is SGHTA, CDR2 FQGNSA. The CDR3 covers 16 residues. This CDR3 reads CASSLVGVGGRETQYF. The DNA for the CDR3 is TGTGCCAGCAGCTTAGTTGGGGTGGGGGGTCGAGAGACCCAGTACTTC.

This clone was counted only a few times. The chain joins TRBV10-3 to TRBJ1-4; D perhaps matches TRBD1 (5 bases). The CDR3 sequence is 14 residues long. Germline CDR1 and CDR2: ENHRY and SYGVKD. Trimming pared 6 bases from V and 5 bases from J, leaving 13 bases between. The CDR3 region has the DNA TGTGCCATCAGGAGGCAGGGTCCGAATGAAAAACTGTTTTTT. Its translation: CAIRRQGPNEKLFF.

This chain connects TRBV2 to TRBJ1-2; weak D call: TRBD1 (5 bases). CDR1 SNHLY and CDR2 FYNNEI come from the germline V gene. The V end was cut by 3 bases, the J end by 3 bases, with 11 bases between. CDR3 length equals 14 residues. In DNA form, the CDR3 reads TGTGCCAGCAGTGACCGGGCAGGGTACTATGGCTACACCTTC. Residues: CASSDRAGYYGYTF. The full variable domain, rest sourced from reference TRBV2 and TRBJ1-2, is EPEVTQTPSHQVTQMGQEVILRCVPISNHLYFYWYRQILGQKVEFLVSFYNNEISEKSEIFDDQFSVERPDGSNFTLKIRSTKLEDSAMYFCASSDRAGYYGYTFGSGTRLTVV.

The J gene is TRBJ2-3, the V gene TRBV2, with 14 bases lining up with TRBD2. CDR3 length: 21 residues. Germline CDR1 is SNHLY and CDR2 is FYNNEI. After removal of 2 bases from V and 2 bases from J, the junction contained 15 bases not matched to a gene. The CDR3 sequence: CASSERRLAGGHSVDTDTQYF. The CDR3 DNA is TGTGCCAGCAGTGAACGGCGACTAGCGGGGGGGCACTCTGTAGACACAGATACGCAGTATTTT.

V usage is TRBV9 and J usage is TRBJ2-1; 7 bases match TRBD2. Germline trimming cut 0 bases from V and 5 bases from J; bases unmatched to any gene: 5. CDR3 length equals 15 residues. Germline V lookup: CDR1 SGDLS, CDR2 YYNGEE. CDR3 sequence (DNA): TGTGCCAGCAGCGTAGGTCCCGGGAGGAACAATGAGCAGTTCTTC. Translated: CASSVGPGRNNEQFF.

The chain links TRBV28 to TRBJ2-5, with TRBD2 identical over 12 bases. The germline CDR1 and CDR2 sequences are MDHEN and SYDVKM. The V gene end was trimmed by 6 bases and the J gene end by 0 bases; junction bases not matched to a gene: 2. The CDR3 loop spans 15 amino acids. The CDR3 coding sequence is TGTGCCAGCAGCGGACTAGCGGGGAACCAAGAGACCCAGTACTTC. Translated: CASSGLAGNQETQYF.

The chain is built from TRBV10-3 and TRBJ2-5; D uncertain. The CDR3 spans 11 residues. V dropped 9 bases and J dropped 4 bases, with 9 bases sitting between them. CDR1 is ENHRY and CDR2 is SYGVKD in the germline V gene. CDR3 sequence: CAMGFGETQYF. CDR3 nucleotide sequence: TGTGCCATGGGCTTTGGAGAGACCCAGTACTTC.

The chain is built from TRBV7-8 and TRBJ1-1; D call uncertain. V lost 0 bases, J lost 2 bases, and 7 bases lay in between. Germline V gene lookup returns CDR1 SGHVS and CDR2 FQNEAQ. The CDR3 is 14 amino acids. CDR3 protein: CASSLAGSNTEAFF. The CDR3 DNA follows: TGTGCCAGCAGCTTAGCGGGCTCTAACACTGAAGCTTTCTTT.

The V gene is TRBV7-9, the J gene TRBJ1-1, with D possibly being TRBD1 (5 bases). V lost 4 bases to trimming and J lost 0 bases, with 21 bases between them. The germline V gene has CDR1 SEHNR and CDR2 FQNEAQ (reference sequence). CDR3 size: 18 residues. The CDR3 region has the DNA TGTGCCAGCAGCTCCCCGCCCCCCGATTTCAGGGTGAACACTGAAGCTTTCTTT. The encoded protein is CASSSPPPDFRVNTEAFF.

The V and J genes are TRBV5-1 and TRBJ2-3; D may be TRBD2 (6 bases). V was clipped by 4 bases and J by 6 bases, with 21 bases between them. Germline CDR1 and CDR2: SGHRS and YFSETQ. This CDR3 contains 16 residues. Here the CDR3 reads CASSPGGTRPRDTQYF. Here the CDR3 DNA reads TGCGCCAGCAGCCCCGGCGGGACTCGCCCTCGGGATACGCAGTATTTT.

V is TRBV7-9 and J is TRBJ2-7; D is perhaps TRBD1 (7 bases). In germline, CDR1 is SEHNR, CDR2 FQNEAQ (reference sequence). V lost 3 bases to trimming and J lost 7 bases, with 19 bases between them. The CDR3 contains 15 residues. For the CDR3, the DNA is TGTGCCAGCAGCTTTAGCTCAGGGGGAGGCCGTGAGCAGTACTTC. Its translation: CASSFSSGGGREQYF.